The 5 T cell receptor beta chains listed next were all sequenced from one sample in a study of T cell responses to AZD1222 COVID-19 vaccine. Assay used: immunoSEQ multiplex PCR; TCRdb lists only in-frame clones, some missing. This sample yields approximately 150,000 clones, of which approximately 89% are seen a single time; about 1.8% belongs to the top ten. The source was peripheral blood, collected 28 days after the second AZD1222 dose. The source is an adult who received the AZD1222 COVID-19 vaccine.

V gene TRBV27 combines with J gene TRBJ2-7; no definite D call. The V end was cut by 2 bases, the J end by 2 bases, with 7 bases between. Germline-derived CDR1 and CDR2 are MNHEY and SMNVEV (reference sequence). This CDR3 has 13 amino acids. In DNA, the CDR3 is TGTGCCAGCAGTTTAGCGCTAGCCTACGAGCAGTACTTC. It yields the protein CASSLALAYEQYF.

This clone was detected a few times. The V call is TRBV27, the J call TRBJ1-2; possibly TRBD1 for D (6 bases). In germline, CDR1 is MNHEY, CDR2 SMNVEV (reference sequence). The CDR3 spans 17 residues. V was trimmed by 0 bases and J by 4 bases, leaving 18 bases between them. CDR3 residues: CASSLSPGAAGIYGYTF. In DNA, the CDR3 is TGTGCCAGCAGTTTATCCCCAGGGGCCGCCGGAATCTATGGCTACACCTTC.

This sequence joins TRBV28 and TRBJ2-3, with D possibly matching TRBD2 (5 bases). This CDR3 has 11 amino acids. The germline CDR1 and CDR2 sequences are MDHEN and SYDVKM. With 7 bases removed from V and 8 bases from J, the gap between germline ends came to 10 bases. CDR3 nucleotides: TGTGCCAGCACATACCGGGGTACGCAGTATTTT. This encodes CASTYRGTQYF.

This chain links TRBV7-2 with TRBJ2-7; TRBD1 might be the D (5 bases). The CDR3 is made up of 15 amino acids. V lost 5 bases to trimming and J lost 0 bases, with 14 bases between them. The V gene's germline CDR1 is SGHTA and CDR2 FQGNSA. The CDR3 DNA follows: TGTGCCAGCAGCCCGTACGTGGGGCCCTCCTACGAGCAGTACTTC. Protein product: CASSPYVGPSYEQYF.

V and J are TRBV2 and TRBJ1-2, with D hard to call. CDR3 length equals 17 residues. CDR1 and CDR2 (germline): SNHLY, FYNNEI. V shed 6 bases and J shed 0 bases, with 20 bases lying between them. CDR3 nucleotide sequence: TGTGCCAGCAGGGGTTCTCTCCGGACCTCCGCTAACTATGGCTACACCTTC. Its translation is CASRGSLRTSANYGYTF.